The next 2 T cell receptor beta chains were all read from a single sample in a study of OX40 agonist ivuxolimab in advanced cancers. Assay: immunoSEQ multiplex PCR; the TCRdb copy retains only in-frame clones and omits some. The sample holds tens of thousands of clones, 90% seen once. This sample comprised CD4+ or CD8+ T cells sorted from blood, obtained in a trial of the OX40 agonist ivuxolimab. Receptors originate from an adult with an advanced solid tumor such as melanoma, head and neck, liver or kidney cancer.

The V call is TRBV5-6, the J call TRBJ2-2; D is uncertain. Germline CDR1 SGHDT, CDR2 YYEEEE. The CDR3 has 16 residues. The V end was cut by 0 bases, the J end by 5 bases, with 14 bases between. The chain's CDR3 is CASSLVGRPPTGELFF. CDR3 nucleotides: TGTGCCAGCAGCTTGGTGGGCCGACCCCCAACCGGGGAGCTGTTTTTT.

V is TRBV7-9 and J is TRBJ1-1; no definite D call. This CDR3 comprises 15 residues. V was clipped by 4 bases and J by 4 bases, with 16 bases between them. The germline V gene encodes CDR1 SEHNR and CDR2 FQNEAQ (reference sequence). CDR3 sequence: CASSSPDGSSTEAFF. The DNA for the CDR3 is TGTGCCAGCAGCTCCCCGGACGGGTCGAGCACTGAAGCTTTCTTT.